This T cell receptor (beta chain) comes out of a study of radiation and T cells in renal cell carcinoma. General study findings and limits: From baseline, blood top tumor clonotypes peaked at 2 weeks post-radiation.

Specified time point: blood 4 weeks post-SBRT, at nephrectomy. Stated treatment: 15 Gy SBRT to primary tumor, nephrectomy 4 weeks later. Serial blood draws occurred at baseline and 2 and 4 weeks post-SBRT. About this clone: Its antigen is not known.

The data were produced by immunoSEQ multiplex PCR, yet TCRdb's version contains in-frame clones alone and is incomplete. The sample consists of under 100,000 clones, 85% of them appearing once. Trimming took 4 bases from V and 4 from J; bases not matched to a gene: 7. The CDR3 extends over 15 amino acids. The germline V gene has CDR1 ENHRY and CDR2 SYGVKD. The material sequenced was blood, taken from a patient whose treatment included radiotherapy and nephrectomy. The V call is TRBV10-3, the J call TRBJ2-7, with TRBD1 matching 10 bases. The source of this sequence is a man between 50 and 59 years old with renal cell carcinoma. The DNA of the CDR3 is TGTGCCATCAGTGGACCGGGACAGGGGACTTACGAGCAGTACTTC. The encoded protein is CAISGPGQGTYEQYF.